The rows below give T cell receptor beta chains drawn from one sample of a study of neurological immune-mediated disorders. In TCRdb, the 5' RACE reads were re-called with MiXCR into one record per CDR3 protein. Of about 80,000 distinct CDR3 sequences in the sample, 5.5% to 6.5% are singletons; the top ten hold 7.9%. The specimen was PBMCs. The receptors were gathered from a woman aged 55-69 years with multiple sclerosis. The CDR3 runs from the conserved cysteine through the conserved F or W. The D gene is left open where the match is weak. Expanded clones get a size class; other rows say once, few or many, or leave the size out.

J,size,D,V,CDR3,DNA
TRBJ2-1,many,NA,TRBV5-6,CASSLYRLGVSHEQFF,TGTGCCAGCAGCTTATATAGGCTAGGGGTGTCGCATGAGCAGTTCTTC
TRBJ2-7,many,NA,TRBV28,CASSTRLSEQYF,TGTGCCAGCAGTACCCGGTTGAGCGAGCAGTACTTC
TRBJ2-1,many,NA,TRBV5-1,CASSLRGTTYNEQFF,TGCGCCAGCAGCTTGAGAGGGACAACCTACAATGAGCAGTTCTTC
TRBJ2-3,many,NA,TRBV28,CASSFRRARGDTQYF,TGTGCCAGCAGCTTTCGTAGGGCTCGGGGAGATACGCAGTATTTT
TRBJ2-5,many,NA,TRBV12-3/TRBV12-4,CASSDYRILQETQYF,TGTGCCAGCAGTGACTACAGGATTCTACAAGAGACCCAGTACTTC
TRBJ1-2,many,NA,TRBV20-1,CSAPPMGTQAVYTF,TGCAGTGCCCCCCCCATGGGGACACAGGCAGTCTACACCTTC
TRBJ2-7,medium-sized,TRBD2,TRBV20-1,CSALPTSGAYEQYF,TGCAGTGCTCTGCCCACTAGCGGGGCCTACGAGCAGTACTTC
TRBJ2-7,NA,NA,TRBV19,CTSSQSLRDDRNF,TGTACCAGTAGCCAGAGTCTCCGGGACGACCGGAACTTC
TRBJ2-7,few,TRBD1,TRBV5-1,CASREETGKPRGLYEQYF,TGCGCCAGCAGGGAGGAAACAGGGAAACCTAGGGGGCTCTACGAGCAGTACTTC
TRBJ2-7,many,NA,TRBV7-8,CASELGGITYEQYF,TGTGCCAGCGAACTAGGGGGGATCACCTACGAGCAGTACTTC
TRBJ1-5,many,NA,TRBV20-1,CSAPEDSFSNQPQHF,TGCAGTGCTCCCGAGGACAGCTTTAGCAATCAGCCCCAGCATTTT
TRBJ1-1,NA,NA,TRBV5-1,CASSLDSRVGAFF,TGCGCCAGCAGCTTGGATTCAAGGGTAGGAGCTTTCTTT
TRBJ1-1,NA,NA,TRBV19,CASSMGGGTEAFF,TGTGCCAGTAGTATGGGGGGAGGCACTGAAGCTTTCTTT
TRBJ2-2,many,TRBD1,TRBV5-1,CASSLGSTGGAAGELFF,TGCGCCAGCAGCTTGGGGTCGACAGGGGGCGCCGCCGGGGAGCTGTTTTTT
TRBJ2-3,many,TRBD1,TRBV20-1,CSAIRQGADTQYF,TGCAGTGCTATAAGACAGGGTGCAGATACGCAGTATTTT
TRBJ2-2,NA,NA,TRBV7-9,CASSLLNLGTGELFF,TGTGCCAGCAGTCTGTTGAATTTAGGCACCGGGGAGCTGTTTTTT
TRBJ1-2,many,TRBD1,TRBV20-1,CSAPRGLPGQGNYGYTF,TGCAGTGCTCCCCGTGGGCTACCTGGACAGGGCAACTATGGCTACACCTTC
TRBJ2-5,many,TRBD1,TRBV5-1,CASSVTGVQETQYF,TGCGCCAGCAGCGTGACAGGGGTGCAAGAGACCCAGTACTTC
TRBJ1-2,many,TRBD1,TRBV20-1,CSARDRGGAQGYTF,TGCAGTGCTAGAGATAGAGGGGGCGCCCAGGGCTACACCTTC
TRBJ2-6,NA,NA,TRBV7-6,CASSLGGTSGANVLTF,TGTGCCAGCAGCTTAGGGGGGACATCTGGGGCCAACGTCCTGACTTTC
TRBJ2-2,NA,TRBD2,TRBV29-1,CSVEDGLALGELFF,TGCAGCGTTGAAGATGGACTAGCCCTGGGGGAGCTGTTTTTT
TRBJ1-1,few,NA,TRBV12-3/TRBV12-4,CASSLAGSKNTEAFF,TGTGCCAGCAGTTTAGCGGGGTCCAAGAACACTGAAGCTTTCTTT
TRBJ2-1,many,TRBD1,TRBV5-1,CASEGQGPFDEQFF,TGCGCCAGCGAGGGACAGGGCCCTTTCGATGAGCAGTTCTTC
TRBJ2-1,many,TRBD2,TRBV5-1,CASSGGLAAYNEQFF,TGCGCCAGCAGCGGGGGACTAGCGGCATACAATGAGCAGTTCTTC
TRBJ2-2,many,NA,TRBV12-3/TRBV12-4,CASKQTNTGELFF,TGTGCCAGCAAGCAGACAAACACCGGGGAGCTGTTTTTT
TRBJ1-5,many,NA,TRBV28,CASRVRGVSRNQPQHF,TGTGCCAGCAGAGTAAGGGGGGTGAGTCGCAATCAGCCCCAGCATTTT
TRBJ1-2,many,NA,TRBV28,CASSLLVGNGYTF,TGTGCCAGCAGTTTATTGGTAGGGAATGGCTACACCTTC
TRBJ1-4,many,TRBD1,TRBV20-1,CSALPGTANEKLFF,TGCAGTGCGCTCCCCGGGACAGCTAATGAAAAACTGTTTTTT
TRBJ2-1,many,NA,TRBV5-5,CASSLYRNNEQFF,TGTGCCAGCAGCTTGTATAGAAACAATGAGCAGTTCTTC
TRBJ2-1,many,NA,TRBV7-2,CASSLGNEQFF,TGTGCCAGCAGCTTAGGGAATGAGCAGTTCTTC
TRBJ2-5,many,TRBD1,TRBV14,CASSLRTGPETQYF,TGTGCCAGCAGCCTTAGGACAGGCCCCGAGACCCAGTACTTC
TRBJ2-1,many,TRBD2,TRBV3-1,CASSQESGGAYNEQFF,TGTGCCAGCAGCCAAGAGAGCGGGGGGGCCTACAATGAGCAGTTCTTC
TRBJ2-4,many,TRBD1,TRBV7-9,CASSLERGLNIQYF,TGTGCCAGCAGCTTGGAAAGGGGGCTAAACATTCAGTACTTC
TRBJ1-2,NA,NA,TRBV20-1,CSARSEVAGALWNYGYTF,TGCAGTGCTAGGTCCGAGGTTGCAGGGGCCTTATGGAACTATGGCTACACCTTC
TRBJ2-2,many,TRBD2,TRBV12-3/TRBV12-4,CASRVGRGDVGELFF,TGTGCCAGCAGAGTAGGGCGGGGGGACGTCGGGGAGCTGTTTTTT
TRBJ2-7,many,TRBD2,TRBV7-6,CASTQMTSSYEQYF,TGTGCCAGCACCCAGATGACTAGCTCTTACGAGCAGTACTTC
TRBJ1-1,many,TRBD1,TRBV20-1,CSAPDRVTEAFF,TGCAGTGCTCCCGACAGGGTTACTGAAGCTTTCTTT